The 20 T cell receptor beta chains below were found in one sample sequenced in a study of T cells in Graves' hyperthyroidism and ophthalmopathy. Using RNA transcripts as the source, TCR beta CDR3 regions were amplified. TCR CDR3 underwent first-round RT-PCR with the HTBI primer set. TCRdb ran MiXCR on the multiplex PCR reads and lists one entry per CDR3 protein. The sample carries 500,000 to 600,000 distinct CDR3 sequences, about half recorded once. What was sequenced was peripheral blood or thyroid tissue (not recorded which). The source of these receptors is an adult woman with Graves' disease, either hyperthyroidism or ophthalmopathy (not recorded which).

Concerning this clonotype: A much larger clone sits a single nucleotide away, making a read error possible. DNA of the CDR3: TGTGCCACCGGGACAGGGAGTTACGAGCAGTACTTC. It encodes CATGTGSYEQYF. V is TRBV10-3 and J is TRBJ2-7; 9 bases line up with TRBD1. The germline gives CDR1 ENHRY, CDR2 SYGVKD. Trimming removed 10 bases from V and 4 bases from J; junction bases left unmatched: 5. The CDR3 loop spans 12 amino acids.

This clonotype was counted at least ten times. V usage is TRBV12-3 or TRBV12-4 and J usage is TRBJ2-6; D is undetermined. The CDR3 contains 16 residues. Trimming stripped 1 base from V and 0 bases from J, with 7 bases between. This CDR3 reads CASSLDFNSGANVLTF. The CDR3 region has the DNA TGTGCCAGCAGTTTAGACTTTAACTCTGGGGCCAACGTCCTGACTTTC.

This chain uses TRBV6-2 or TRBV6-3 with TRBJ2-5; 7 bases agree with TRBD2. Trimming cost V 5 bases and J 3 bases; bases outside gene matches: 3. The germline V gene encodes CDR1 MNHEY and CDR2 SVGEGT. The CDR3 consists of 13 residues. CDR3 DNA sequence: TGTGCCAGCAGTCATCTAGCGGAAGAGACCCAGTACTTC. Its translation: CASSHLAEETQYF.

V is TRBV24-1 and J is TRBJ1-2; 8 bases map to TRBD1. Unmatched junction bases numbered 6, after V lost 3 bases and J lost 4 bases. The germline gives CDR1 KGHDR, CDR2 SFDVKD. This CDR3 spans 15 amino acids. CDR3 nucleotide sequence: TGTGCCACCAGTGATACTAGCGGGACAGGCTATGGCTACACCTTC. It specifies CATSDTSGTGYGYTF.

On this clonotype itself: Given the absence of the conserved phenylalanine or tryptophan at the CDR3 end, a read error is likely. Because the CDR3's place on the DNA is in doubt, the DNA is left out and the CDR3 is given as listed by TCRdb. V gene TRBV2 combines with J gene TRBJ1-4. The germline gives CDR1 SNHLY, CDR2 FYNNEI. The CDR3 length is 11 residues, termini included. The CDR3 spells CATQQESGEFY.

This clonotype was observed a handful of times. V usage is TRBV25-1 and J usage is TRBJ1-4, with a possible D match to TRBD1 (5 bases). Trimming took 3 bases from V and 8 from J, leaving 10 bases between them. There are 13 residues in the CDR3. Germline CDR1 is MGHDK and CDR2 is SYGVNS. The CDR3 reads CASSDPRAEKLFF. In DNA form, the CDR3 reads TGTGCCAGCAGTGATCCCAGGGCGGAAAAACTGTTTTTT.

V is TRBV12-3 or TRBV12-4 and J is TRBJ1-1, with D perhaps matching TRBD1 (5 bases). V was shortened by 2 bases and J by 4 bases, with 17 bases between the two germline ends. The CDR3 has 16 amino acids. The CDR3 spells CASSLIPGGGSTEAFF. DNA for the CDR3: TGTGCCAGCAGTTTAATCCCGGGGGGAGGATCCACTGAAGCTTTCTTT.

This rearrangement joins TRBV12-3 or TRBV12-4 to TRBJ2-7, with D possibly TRBD1 on 6 matching bases. Trimming stripped 7 bases from V and 6 bases from J, with 10 bases between. CDR3 length equals 11 residues. DNA for the CDR3: TGTGCCAGCATGGCAGGGGTCGAGCAGTACTTC. Its translation is CASMAGVEQYF.

The V call is TRBV7-8, the J call TRBJ2-5; 9 nucleotides line up with TRBD1. This CDR3 comprises 16 residues. Germline V gene sequence: CDR1 SGHVS, CDR2 FQNEAQ. V lost 8 bases, J lost 5 bases, and 15 bases stayed unmatched. As DNA, the CDR3 is TGTGCCAGCTCACCGGGTCCGGGACAGGGTCAGGAGACCCAGTACTTC. The encoded protein is CASSPGPGQGQETQYF.

The chain employs TRBV10-3 and TRBJ2-7, with 8 bases lining up with TRBD2. Germline lookup yields CDR1 ENHRY and CDR2 SYGVKD. V lost 2 bases and J lost 0; bases outside the gene matches: 3. This CDR3 spans 15 amino acids. CDR3 region: CAISEGLARSYEQYF. CDR3 nucleotides: TGTGCCATCAGTGAGGGACTAGCCCGCTCCTACGAGCAGTACTTC.

V is TRBV20-1 and J is TRBJ1-2; D gene ambiguous. The CDR3 runs 13 residues. Germline V CDR1 and CDR2: DFQATT, SNEGSKA (reference sequence). Trimming left V 0 bases short and J 5 bases short, with 10 bases between. Written as DNA, the CDR3 is TGCAGTGCTAGAGATGCCGGGGTTTATGGCTACACCTTC. Amino acids: CSARDAGVYGYTF.

The CDR3 DNA reads as TGCGCCAGCAGTCAACGGGAGCCCACAGATACGCAGTATTTT. Its protein is CASSQREPTDTQYF. J is TRBJ2-3 and V is TRBV10-1; TRBD2 might be the D (6 bases). There are 14 residues in the CDR3. Germline V lookup: CDR1 WNHNN, CDR2 SYGVQD (reference sequence). The V and J ends lost 5 bases and 2 bases respectively, with 11 bases between them.

J is TRBJ2-5 and V is TRBV10-3, with 8 bases identical to TRBD1. Per germline, CDR1 ENHRY and CDR2 SYGVKD. Losses at the gene ends were 10 bases for V and 1 base for J; bases not matched to a gene: 14. This CDR3 has 16 amino acids. CDR3 DNA: TGTGCCACTGCGACAGGGGTTGACGTTGGCCAAGAGACCCAGTACTTC. Its protein is CATATGVDVGQETQYF.

This clonotype showed up many times. The chain joins TRBV11-2 to TRBJ1-5; D remains ambiguous. The CDR3 sequence is 13 residues long. Germline assignment: CDR1 SGHAT and CDR2 FQNNGV. V lost 7 bases, J lost 8 bases, and 15 bases lay in between. The CDR3: CASTSAGQEPQHF. CDR3 nucleotide sequence: TGTGCCAGCACCTCCGCCGGGCAGGAGCCCCAGCATTTT.

This clonotype was detected only a few times. V and J are TRBV29-1 and TRBJ2-5; 9 bases fit TRBD1. This CDR3 region has 15 residues. V shed 5 bases and J 4 bases; nucleotides not matched to a gene: 11. Germline V gives CDR1 SQVTM, CDR2 ANQGSEA. In DNA, the CDR3 is TGCAGCGTTACCGGGACAGGGATTATTGGAGAGACCCAGTACTTC. Its translation: CSVTGTGIIGETQYF. Combining the CDR3 with reference TRBV29-1 and TRBJ2-5 gives the whole variable domain SAVISQKPSRDICQRGTSLTIQCQVDSQVTMMFWYRQQPGQSLTLIATANQGSEATYESGFVIDKFPISRPNLTFSTLTVSNMSPEDSSIYLCSVTGTGIIGETQYFGPGTRLLVL.

The CDR3 DNA is TGCAGTGCTAGGATGCAGGCCTATGGCTACACCTTC. Encoded protein: CSARMQAYGYTF. The V and J genes are TRBV20-1 and TRBJ1-2; no firm D call. Trimming cost V 3 bases and J 4 bases, with 9 bases left between them. Germline-derived CDR1 and CDR2 are DFQATT and SNEGSKA (reference sequence). The CDR3 covers 12 residues.

This clonotype has at least ten counts. The CDR3 nucleotides read TGCGCCAGCAGCCAAGTGGCTGTTAACGAGCAGTACTTC. Protein: CASSQVAVNEQYF. The chain has TRBV4-1 and TRBJ2-7; no clear D gene. This CDR3 is built from 13 residues. V was clipped by 1 base and J by 5 bases, with 9 bases between them. Germline V gene lookup returns CDR1 MGHRA and CDR2 YSYEKL.

This clonotype was seen many times. The CDR3 reads CASRDRNTEAFF. CDR3 bases: TGTGCCAGCCGGGACAGGAACACTGAAGCTTTCTTT. V usage is TRBV28 and J usage is TRBJ1-1; TRBD1 aligns across 7 bases. In germline, CDR1 is MDHEN, CDR2 SYDVKM. Losses at the gene ends were 8 bases for V and 1 base for J; bases not matched to a gene: 1. The CDR3 runs 12 residues.

At least ten counts were recorded for this clonotype. V is TRBV6-5 and J is TRBJ1-5; D remains unclear. Trimming took 2 bases from V and 8 from J, leaving 10 bases between them. The germline V gene encodes CDR1 MNHEY and CDR2 SVGAGI. This CDR3 is built from 13 residues. DNA of the CDR3: TGTGCCAGCAGTTACGCAGAGACGGAGCCCCAGCATTTT. Translated: CASSYAETEPQHF.

A note on this clonotype: A much larger clone lies a single base off, so this may be a read error. The chain has TRBV4-1 and TRBJ2-7, with D possibly TRBD1 on 6 matching bases. Trimming pared 1 base from V and 3 bases from J, leaving 13 bases between. Germline CDR1 and CDR2: MGHRA and YSYEKL. The CDR3 extends over 15 amino acids. CDR3 bases: TGCGCCAGCAGCCAAGTGGAACAGGGAAACTACGAGCAGTACTTC. It encodes CASSQVEQGNYEQYF.